This record concerns one T cell receptor (beta chain) sequence. In the study's own analysis: Reference gene primer amplification in the assay estimated nucleated cell counts. Clones were sequenced by immunoSEQ multiplex PCR, and TCRdb holds only the in-frame ones, with some missing. The V and J calls and clone size come from that table; D and trimming were worked out from the DNA. The sample shows 45,000 to 70,000 clones, around 82% of them seen only once. The sample belongs to a study of blood T cell repertoires in COVID-19. Overall study context: The samples span acute and convalescent COVID-19 from the United States, Italy and Spain.

The CDR3 contains 15 residues. Trimming took 6 bases from V and 1 from J, leaving 18 bases between them. Germline loops: CDR1 DFQATT, CDR2 SNEGSKA (reference sequence). The gene calls are TRBV20-1 and TRBJ1-2, with D possibly TRBD1 on 5 matching bases. The sample was peripheral blood. The receptor comes from a man in his sixties with acute or convalescent COVID-19. Here the CDR3 reads CSASAGGVVNYGYTF. CDR3 coding DNA: TGCAGTGCCAGTGCCGGGGGGGTGGTTAACTATGGCTACACCTTC.